Detailed here is one T cell receptor beta chain. This clonotype has more than one count but fewer than ten. Its antigen target is currently unknown. Base-call qualities are not available, and no considerably larger clone is one nucleotide away. TCR beta CDR3 regions were amplified from RNA transcripts. For the first round of RT-PCR on the TCR CDR3, the HTBI primer set was used together with the Qiagen OneStep RT-PCR kit. A second multiplex PCR round built the libraries, followed by size selection and purification. Paired-end sequencing of the libraries was performed with 100 bp reads on an Illumina HiSeq2000. Per the original workflow: Raw data were processed with SOAPnuke, discarding reads with adapters, uncalled bases, mean Phred below 15, or no exact constant-primer or identifier match. COPE v1.2.5 was used to merge high-quality paired reads, and clonotypes were defined as unique nucleotide sequences. MiTCR v1.1 was used to align clonotypes to the IMGT TRBV, TRBD and TRBJ reference segments. Analysis was restricted to V-J combinations with a frequency above 0.0001, which covered roughly 99% of repertoires. The TCS score was defined as F50 (clonal expansion) divided by E x V (chaos), with BLOSUM62-based TCRdist calculated between CDR3 peptides within each V-J. Welch's t-statistics and random forest reduced around 510 V-J features to 13, which were used in a naive Bayes classifier (R e1071). TCRdb reanalyzed the raw reads on its own, using fastp at Q25 for trimming and MiXCR for clone calling, and kept in-frame beta chains. Every distinct CDR3 protein forms one entry, paired with its most common genes and DNA. The V and J calls and clone size are TCRdb's, not the authors'. The sample table shows approximately 700,000 distinct CDR3 sequences, and around 17% are seen once. The ten most abundant clones make up around 7.7% of the sample.

These data belong to a study of T cells in Graves' hyperthyroidism and ophthalmopathy (dated by TCRdb to about 2019). Background for the entire study: Peripheral blood was sampled at the time of initial diagnosis, prior to any treatment. To identify distinguishing TCR V-J signatures, a discovery cohort of around 100 patients was used, comprising 43 with Graves' ophthalmopathy and 57 with stable Graves' hyperthyroidism. Prospective prediction of ophthalmopathy was tested in an independent validation cohort of 18 to 20 hyperthyroidism patients and some 17 patients who later progressed to ophthalmopathy. The roughly 91 discovery patients were randomly divided into training and test sets at a 7:3 ratio. In addition, the study compared T-cell repertoires in thyroid tissue and in blood from six Graves' hyperthyroidism patients. After sampling, hyperthyroidism patients received methimazole starting at 30 mg daily, and ophthalmopathy patients received high-dose intravenous methylprednisolone. According to the paper, TCR Vbeta CDR3 sequencing was carried out on approximately 140 peripheral blood samples, which came from under 50 ophthalmopathy, under 85 hyperthyroidism and some 17 progressor patients.

Reading from cysteine to phenylalanine, the CDR3 counts 16 amino acids. CDR3 DNA is the only sequence kept; it has 48 bases, read in frame from the first base. V is cut back by 0 bases and J by 5 bases, with 5 bases in the junction unmatched. CDR1 and CDR2, looked up from the germline V gene (reference sequence), are LNHDA and SQIVND. Overall results and qualifications from the work: In validation, the model predicted progression to ophthalmopathy a median of approximately 6.3 months before onset, with 70% to 71% sensitivity and 72.22% specificity. Most expanded thyroid clonotypes (frequency above 0.001) were also detected in blood, a finding suggesting that blood repertoires may reflect thyroid immune responses. A 13 V-J signature model separated ophthalmopathy from stable hyperthyroidism, with around 91% sensitivity and about 81% specificity in cross-validation and 80%/75% in testing. Sample size was not statistically predetermined, and investigators were not blinded to group allocation.

Stable Graves' hyperthyroidism was defined as the absence of progression to ophthalmopathy over 18 months of follow-up. Hyperthyroidism patients were aged 18 to 65 years and newly diagnosed, with disease duration of less than 2 months. Any patient with an uncontrolled infection, another autoimmune disease, pregnancy or lactation was excluded. Clinical symptoms, serum thyroxine and TRAb, thyroid ultrasound, and orbital computed tomography formed the basis for the diagnoses. Ficoll-Paque density gradient centrifugation was used to isolate PBMCs from about 10 ml of fresh peripheral blood. Total RNA was extracted with Trizol reagent, and quality was checked on an Agilent 2100 Bioanalyzer.

The receptor chain draws on TRBV19 and TRBJ2-1; 9 bases in the junction line up with TRBD1. Sequences were obtained from blood. The origin of this receptor is a man younger than 35 with Graves' hyperthyroidism. The CDR3 region: CASSIDRDRDDNEQFF. The nucleotide sequence reads as follows: TGTGCCAGTAGTATAGATCGGGACAGGGACGACAATGAGCAGTTCTTC.